This T cell receptor beta chain was recovered during a study of preoperative IRX-2 immunotherapy in early breast cancer. Measured with immunoSEQ multiplex PCR; TCRdb has only the in-frame clones, and not every one. This sample has more than 30,000 clones, with 89% found just once. The length of the CDR3 is 14 residues. As for treatment: preoperative locoregional IRX-2 cytokine immunotherapy. Patients received preoperative, locoregional IRX-2 cytokine immunotherapy in a phase Ib study. The material sequenced was tumor tissue, taken after IRX-2 immunotherapy. The genes are TRBV1 and TRBJ1-1. TRBV1 is given as a pseudogene. The clonotype was recovered from a human donor with breast cancer. CDR3 residues: CASSPTRGDLEAFF. The CDR3 bases are TGCGCCAGCAGCCCGACTAGGGGGGACCTAGAAGCTTTCTTT.